This is a list of T cell receptor beta chains from one sample in a study of a mutant IDH1 vaccine in newly diagnosed glioma. These TCRs are of unknown antigen specificity. Clones were sequenced by immunoSEQ multiplex PCR, and TCRdb holds only the in-frame ones, with some missing. The table lists 60,000 to 100,000 clones, approximately 89% of them singletons. The sample was PBMCs, taken from a glioma patient whose treatment included an IDH1 peptide vaccine. These receptors originate from a woman aged 50 to 60 with glioma. Each CDR3 is given with its conserved first and last residue. A D gene is named only where the DNA matches it firmly. Clone size is shown for a subset of rows, as once, few, many or a class of expanded clone.

cdr3_length: 15; d_call: TRBD2; v_call: TRBV4-1; j_call: TRBJ2-7; clone_size: -; cdr3_nt: TGCGCCAGCAGCCAAGAAGGTGGGAGGGCCTACGAGCAGTACTTC; cdr3_aa: CASSQEGGRAYEQYF
cdr3_length: 16; d_call: TRBD2; v_call: TRBV6-5; j_call: TRBJ2-1; clone_size: -; cdr3_nt: TGTGCCAGCAGTTCCCGAGCGGCGGGGGCCTACAATGAGCAGTTCTTC; cdr3_aa: CASSSRAAGAYNEQFF
cdr3_length: 13; d_call: TRBD1; v_call: TRBV27; j_call: TRBJ2-5; clone_size: -; cdr3_nt: TGTGCCAGCAGTTTTCGACAGGGAGAGACCCAGTACTTC; cdr3_aa: CASSFRQGETQYF
cdr3_length: 15; d_call: TRBD1; v_call: TRBV6-6; j_call: TRBJ2-1; clone_size: -; cdr3_nt: TGTGCCAGCAGTTACTCGAGGAGAGGGGGCGGTGAGCAGTTCTTC; cdr3_aa: CASSYSRRGGGEQFF
cdr3_length: 15; d_call: TRBD2; v_call: TRBV4-1; j_call: TRBJ2-1; clone_size: -; cdr3_nt: TGCGCCAGCAGCCAACCGACTAGCGGATACAATGAGCAGTTCTTC; cdr3_aa: CASSQPTSGYNEQFF
cdr3_length: 16; d_call: -; v_call: TRBV28; j_call: TRBJ2-1; clone_size: -; cdr3_nt: TGTGCCAGCAGTCCCCTAGGGGGAGGGACTCACAATGAGCAGTTCTTC; cdr3_aa: CASSPLGGGTHNEQFF
cdr3_length: 16; d_call: TRBD1; v_call: TRBV7-2; j_call: TRBJ1-3; clone_size: -; cdr3_nt: TGTGCCAGCAGCTTAGCCGGGACAGGGTCTGGAAACACCATATATTTT; cdr3_aa: CASSLAGTGSGNTIYF
cdr3_length: 15; d_call: TRBD2; v_call: TRBV11-3; j_call: TRBJ2-1; clone_size: -; cdr3_nt: TGTGCCAGCAGCTCCCGCACTAGCGAGAACAATGAGCAGTTCTTC; cdr3_aa: CASSSRTSENNEQFF
cdr3_length: 15; d_call: TRBD1; v_call: TRBV10-3; j_call: TRBJ1-2; clone_size: -; cdr3_nt: TGTGCCATCAGTGAGGGGGCAGGGGGCTACTATGGCTACACCTTC; cdr3_aa: CAISEGAGGYYGYTF
cdr3_length: 17; d_call: TRBD2; v_call: TRBV5-4; j_call: TRBJ2-5; clone_size: -; cdr3_nt: TGTGCCAGCAGTCCCAGCAGTTACGGGACTATCCAAGAGACCCAGTACTTC; cdr3_aa: CASSPSSYGTIQETQYF
cdr3_length: 14; d_call: -; v_call: TRBV7-2; j_call: TRBJ1-6; clone_size: -; cdr3_nt: TGTGCCAGCAGCTTAGATCGACAGAATTCACCCCTCCACTTT; cdr3_aa: CASSLDRQNSPLHF
cdr3_length: 15; d_call: -; v_call: TRBV7-8; j_call: TRBJ2-7; clone_size: -; cdr3_nt: TGTGCCAGCAGCCCGCAATCCCAGGGATGGTACGAGCAGTACTTC; cdr3_aa: CASSPQSQGWYEQYF
cdr3_length: 13; d_call: TRBD1; v_call: TRBV10-1; j_call: TRBJ1-1; clone_size: few; cdr3_nt: TGCGCCAGCAGTGTGGAACAGGGGGTCGTAGCTTTCTTT; cdr3_aa: CASSVEQGVVAFF
cdr3_length: 13; d_call: -; v_call: TRBV6-1; j_call: TRBJ2-7; clone_size: -; cdr3_nt: TGTGCCAGCAGTGGGACTAACTCCTACGAGCAGTACTTC; cdr3_aa: CASSGTNSYEQYF
cdr3_length: 14; d_call: -; v_call: TRBV11-2; j_call: TRBJ2-7; clone_size: once; cdr3_nt: TGTGCCAGCAGCCTTGACACTGACCTACGAGGGCAGTACTTC; cdr3_aa: CASSLDTDLRGQYF
cdr3_length: 15; d_call: -; v_call: TRBV30; j_call: TRBJ2-7; clone_size: -; cdr3_nt: TGTGCCTGGAGTGTATTAAGGGAGGCCTCCTACGAGCAGTACTTC; cdr3_aa: CAWSVLREASYEQYF
cdr3_length: 15; d_call: TRBD2; v_call: TRBV9; j_call: TRBJ2-3; clone_size: -; cdr3_nt: TGTGCCAGCAGCGTCCTGGCGGGGGGCACAGATACGCAGTATTTT; cdr3_aa: CASSVLAGGTDTQYF
cdr3_length: 14; d_call: -; v_call: TRBV30; j_call: TRBJ2-3; clone_size: -; cdr3_nt: TGTGCCTCCGCCCGGGGGTTGAGCACAGATACGCAGTATTTT; cdr3_aa: CASARGLSTDTQYF
cdr3_length: 16; d_call: TRBD2; v_call: TRBV7-8; j_call: TRBJ2-1; clone_size: once; cdr3_nt: TGTGCCAGCAGCTCCGGACTAGCGGGAGCGTACAATGAGCAGTTCTTC; cdr3_aa: CASSSGLAGAYNEQFF
cdr3_length: 13; d_call: -; v_call: TRBV6-5; j_call: TRBJ2-7; clone_size: once; cdr3_nt: TGTGCCAGCAGCCTTAGCCTCTCGACGGTGCAGTACTTC; cdr3_aa: CASSLSLSTVQYF
cdr3_length: 12; d_call: -; v_call: TRBV19; j_call: TRBJ2-7; clone_size: -; cdr3_nt: TGTGCCAGCCCCGGACAGTCCTACGAGCAGTACTTC; cdr3_aa: CASPGQSYEQYF
cdr3_length: 13; d_call: TRBD1; v_call: TRBV9; j_call: TRBJ2-7; clone_size: -; cdr3_nt: TGTGCCAGCAGCGTAGGAAGGACAGGCGAGCAGTACTTC; cdr3_aa: CASSVGRTGEQYF
cdr3_length: 15; d_call: -; v_call: TRBV6-5; j_call: TRBJ2-1; clone_size: -; cdr3_nt: TGTGCCAGCAGTTACCGGGACATATCGTACAATGAGCAGTTCTTC; cdr3_aa: CASSYRDISYNEQFF
cdr3_length: 14; d_call: -; v_call: TRBV19; j_call: TRBJ1-1; clone_size: -; cdr3_nt: TGTGCCAGTACCCCGGGACTTGCGAACACTGAAGCTTTCTTT; cdr3_aa: CASTPGLANTEAFF
cdr3_length: 16; d_call: -; v_call: TRBV2; j_call: TRBJ1-4; clone_size: -; cdr3_nt: TGTGCCAGCAGTGAATCCCGGGACACCCTTCGGGAAAAACTGTTTTTT; cdr3_aa: CASSESRDTLREKLFF
cdr3_length: 12; d_call: -; v_call: TRBV7-9; j_call: TRBJ2-1; clone_size: -; cdr3_nt: TGTGCCAGCAGTCCCCGGACCACTGAGCAGTTCTTC; cdr3_aa: CASSPRTTEQFF
cdr3_length: 13; d_call: -; v_call: TRBV10-3; j_call: TRBJ1-3; clone_size: once; cdr3_nt: TGTGCCATCAGTGAGTCATGGAAAAACACCATATATTTT; cdr3_aa: CAISESWKNTIYF
cdr3_length: 15; d_call: -; v_call: TRBV28; j_call: TRBJ1-2; clone_size: few; cdr3_nt: TGTGCCAGCAGTCCACCCCGGGGGGGGGTTTATGGCTACACCTTC; cdr3_aa: CASSPPRGGVYGYTF
cdr3_length: 15; d_call: TRBD1; v_call: TRBV5-4; j_call: TRBJ1-2; clone_size: -; cdr3_nt: TGTGCCAGTAGCTTACTAGGACAGGGGGCGAGGGGCTACACCTTC; cdr3_aa: CASSLLGQGARGYTF
cdr3_length: 14; d_call: -; v_call: TRBV9; j_call: TRBJ2-1; clone_size: -; cdr3_nt: TGTGCCAGCAGCGTAGGGTTAGGGAGCAATGAGCAGTTCTTC; cdr3_aa: CASSVGLGSNEQFF
cdr3_length: 14; d_call: -; v_call: TRBV5-1; j_call: TRBJ2-7; clone_size: -; cdr3_nt: TGCGCCAGCAGCCCGGGGGACAGAGCATACGAGCAGTACTTC; cdr3_aa: CASSPGDRAYEQYF
cdr3_length: 18; d_call: TRBD1; v_call: TRBV10-3; j_call: TRBJ2-7; clone_size: -; cdr3_nt: TGTGCCATCAGTGACCCGATGGAGCCGGGACAGCGAAGCTACGAGCAGTACTTC; cdr3_aa: CAISDPMEPGQRSYEQYF